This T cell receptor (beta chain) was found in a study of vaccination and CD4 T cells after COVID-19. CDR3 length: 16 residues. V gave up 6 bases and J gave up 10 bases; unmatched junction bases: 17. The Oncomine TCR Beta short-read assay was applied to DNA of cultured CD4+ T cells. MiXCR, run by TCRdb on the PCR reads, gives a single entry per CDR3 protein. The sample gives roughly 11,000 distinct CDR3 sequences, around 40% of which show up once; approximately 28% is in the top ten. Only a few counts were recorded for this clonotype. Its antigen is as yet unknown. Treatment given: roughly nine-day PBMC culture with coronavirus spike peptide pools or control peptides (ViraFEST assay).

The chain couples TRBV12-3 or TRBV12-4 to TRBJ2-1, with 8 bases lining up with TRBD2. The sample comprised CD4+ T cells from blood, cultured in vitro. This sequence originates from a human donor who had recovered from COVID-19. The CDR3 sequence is CASRPRGGLEFREQFF. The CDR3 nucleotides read TGTGCCAGCAGACCTAGGGGGGGACTAGAGTTCAGGGAGCAGTTCTTC.